This T cell receptor (beta chain) emerged from a study of T cells in Graves' hyperthyroidism and ophthalmopathy. General study points: Ophthalmopathy was told apart from stable hyperthyroidism by a 13 V-J model.

Amplification yielded TCR beta CDR3 regions, with RNA transcripts as the source. First-round RT-PCR targeting the TCR CDR3 was performed with the HTBI primer set. From the multiplex PCR reads, TCRdb called clonotypes with MiXCR, one entry per CDR3 protein. The sample consists of some 620,000 distinct CDR3 sequences, roughly 17% of them appearing once. Uncontrolled infection, other autoimmune disease, pregnancy or lactation excluded patients. Germline V gene sequence: CDR1 MNHEY, CDR2 SMNVEV (reference sequence). The CDR3 is made up of 12 amino acids. V lost 6 bases, J lost 5 bases, and 9 bases lay in between. This clonotype came up many times. As yet, its antigen is unknown.

This rearrangement joins TRBV27 to TRBJ2-3, with TRBD2 as a possible D gene (5 bases). Source material: blood. The TCR was taken from a woman in her 30s with Graves' hyperthyroidism. The CDR3 reads CASSPGIDTQYF. Here the CDR3 DNA reads TGTGCCAGCAGCCCCGGGATAGATACGCAGTATTTT.